This T cell receptor beta chain came from a study of blood T cell repertoires in COVID-19. Study context: The samples span acute and convalescent COVID-19 from the United States, Italy and Spain. Nucleic acid was either cDNA or gDNA, and it came from T cells, B-cell-depleted T cells, or PBMCs.

Under the authors' procedure: Counts of nucleated cells, estimated from reference gene primer amplification, were obtained. The assay was immunoSEQ multiplex PCR, and TCRdb's table has in-frame clones only and misses some. V, J and clone size derive from that table, while D and trimming were established from the DNA sequence. This sample has under 250,000 clones, with 75% to 90% found just once. The receptor's source is a man in his forties or fifties with acute or convalescent COVID-19. Sequencing used peripheral blood.

CDR3 in DNA: TGTGCCGCCGTCGGACAGGGGGTCTACGAGCAGTACTTC. This gives the protein CAAVGQGVYEQYF. This sequence joins TRBV10-3 and TRBJ2-7; 10 bases align to TRBD1. Germline V gene lookup returns CDR1 ENHRY and CDR2 SYGVKD. Losses at the gene ends were 11 bases for V and 3 bases for J; bases not matched to a gene: 7. This CDR3 contains 13 residues.